This T cell receptor beta chain originates from a study of T cells in Graves' hyperthyroidism and ophthalmopathy. Amplification of TCR beta CDR3 regions used RNA as the template. Primed by the HTBI set, a first-round RT-PCR was run on the TCR CDR3. From the multiplex PCR reads, TCRdb called clonotypes with MiXCR, one entry per CDR3 protein. The profile covers about 400,000 distinct CDR3 sequences, with just under 25% appearing a single time and about 73% taken by the ten largest. Germline CDR1 reads GTSNPN; CDR2 reads SVGIG (reference sequence). V shed 3 bases and J shed 1 base, with 7 bases lying between them. The CDR3 consists of 13 residues. This clonotype was recorded many times.

V is TRBV30 and J is TRBJ2-1; no firm D call. The sample taken for sequencing was blood. This clonotype was sampled from a man in his fifties with Graves' hyperthyroidism. CDR3 protein: CAWRSDSYNEQFF. DNA for the CDR3: TGTGCCTGGAGATCGGATTCCTACAATGAGCAGTTCTTC. The full variable domain, its missing parts supplied by reference TRBV30 and TRBJ2-1, is SQTIHQWPATLVQPVGSPLSLECTVEGTSNPNLYWYRQAAGRGLQLLFYSVGIGQISSEVPQNLSASRPQDRQFILSSKKLLLSDSGFYLCAWRSDSYNEQFFGPGTRLTVL.